This T cell receptor (beta chain) was sequenced during a study of persistence of HIV-infected CD4 T cells. Study details: Up to about 200 mL blood was drawn at multiple time points; a couple of donors had single-time leukapheresis.

The V and J ends lost 1 base and 4 bases respectively, with 8 bases between them. The CDR3 covers 13 residues. General study results and limits: Antigen-responding cells were enriched for degenerate expanded CDR3beta sequences.

This clone is a singleton in its sample. Antigen unknown. The immunoSEQ assay was version 4, run in survey mode. TCRdb's copy holds only in-frame clones and misses some; the assay was immunoSEQ multiplex PCR. The top ten clones hold over 3% of a sample with about 51,000 clones, about 90% of them seen once. Anti-CD3/anti-CD28 beads served as a nonspecific positive control stimulus. CD4+ T cells upregulating both CD40 ligand and CD69 were sorted as responding cells. Undetectable plasma HIV-1 RNA below 50 copies/mL lasted at least 4 years. The sample was CD4+ T cells sorted from PBMCs after approximately 19-hour stimulation, taken from a patient who received antiretroviral therapy. The source is an adult woman with HIV who was CMV-seropositive. The rearrangement joins TRBV12-3 or TRBV12-4 to TRBJ2-7; no firm D call. The CDR3 sequence is CASSLEPGYEQYF. The CDR3 region has the DNA TGTGCCAGCAGTTTAGAACCCGGATACGAGCAGTACTTC.